These 16 T cell receptor beta chains originate from one sample sequenced in a study of cytomegalovirus exposure and HLA in healthy donors. The PCR employed 60 Vbeta primers together with 13 Jbeta primers. Sequencing used immunoSEQ multiplex PCR; TCRdb keeps in-frame clones, though not all of them. The data show fewer than 200,000 clones, approximately 72% seen once. The sequencing input was PBMCs. These receptors were obtained from a female donor in good health and CMV-seronegative.

This chain links TRBV9 with TRBJ2-1, with 8 positions matching TRBD2. The CDR3 is 18 residues long. CDR1 and CDR2 from the germline V gene are SGDLS and YYNGEE. Unmatched junction bases numbered 9, after V lost 0 bases and J lost 1 base. CDR3: CASSVAPSSGGSYNEQFF. Written as DNA, the CDR3 is TGTGCCAGCAGCGTAGCCCCATCGAGCGGGGGTTCCTACAATGAGCAGTTCTTC.

The chain links TRBV15 to TRBJ2-5, with a weak D call TRBD2 (7 bases). The CDR3 spans 17 residues. Germline V CDR1 and CDR2: LNHNV, YYDKDF (reference sequence). V lost 1 base and J lost 2, with 17 bases in between. The CDR3 sequence is CATSRGPGGQIQETQYF. The CDR3 DNA reads TGTGCCACCAGCAGAGGTCCGGGGGGCCAGATACAAGAGACCCAGTACTTC. Together with reference TRBV15 and TRBJ2-5, the CDR3 gives the full variable domain: DAMVIQNPRYQVTQFGKPVTLSCSQTLNHNVMYWYQQKSSQAPKLLFHYYDKDFNNEADTPDNFQSRRPNTSFCFLDIRSPGLGDTAMYLCATSRGPGGQIQETQYFGPGTRLLVL.

For this clone: Relative to the germline gene, one junction end is altered; a read error may explain this. V usage is TRBV7-9 and J usage is TRBJ2-5; 11 positions agree with TRBD2. CDR3 size: 16 residues. CDR1 is SEHNR, CDR2 FQNEAQ, per germline (reference sequence). CDR3 loop: CSSSLIAGGPQETQYF. In DNA, the CDR3 is TGTTCCAGCAGCTTGATAGCGGGGGGGCCCCAAGAGACCCAGTACTTC.

The rearrangement joins TRBV11-2 to TRBJ2-6; no clear D gene. From germline, CDR1 is SGHAT and CDR2 FQNNGV. The CDR3 is 17 residues long. V was shortened by 3 bases and J by 0 bases, with 12 bases between the two germline ends. CDR3 in DNA: TGTGCCAGCAGCTTGACGAGACACCTCTCTGGGGCCAACGTCCTGACTTTC. Translation gives CASSLTRHLSGANVLTF.

This clone was counted only a few times. The genes are TRBV2 and TRBJ1-2; D gene uncertain. The CDR3 runs to 12 residues. V was clipped by 7 bases and J by 4 bases, with 10 bases between them. Germline CDR1 and CDR2: SNHLY and FYNNEI. CDR3: CASNPGSYGYTF. The DNA of the CDR3 is TGTGCCAGCAACCCGGGAAGCTATGGCTACACCTTC.

As regards this clone: Without the conserved terminal phenylalanine or tryptophan, this CDR3 likely stems from a read error. J is TRBJ1-2 and V is TRBV7-2; maybe TRBD1 (6 bases). The CDR3 consists of 15 residues. The germline V gene has CDR1 SGHTA and CDR2 FQGNSA. Trimming removed 3 bases from V and 2 bases from J, with 13 bases in between. For the CDR3, the DNA is TGTGCCAGCAGCTTGAGTTCGGGACAAAACTATGGCTACACCATC. Translated, it gives CASSLSSGQNYGYTI.

CDR3 loop: CASSRRGTGELFF. The CDR3 DNA reads TGTGCCAGCTCTCGCAGGGGTACCGGGGAGCTGTTTTTT. The chain combines TRBV18 with TRBJ2-2; possibly TRBD1 for D (6 bases). Germline lookup yields CDR1 KGHSH and CDR2 LQKENI. The germline V and J ends were trimmed by 6 bases and 5 bases, with 10 bases remaining between them. The CDR3 sequence is 13 residues long.

The chain couples TRBV5-5 to TRBJ2-7; tentative D call: TRBD1 (6 bases). Germline V gene data show CDR1 as SGHKS and CDR2 as YYEKEE (reference sequence). The CDR3 covers 13 residues. V was trimmed by 4 bases and J by 0 bases, leaving 8 bases between them. The CDR3 coding sequence is TGTGCCAGCAGCCCGACAGGCTCCTACGAGCAGTACTTC. Translated: CASSPTGSYEQYF.

This clone occurred a few times. The chain combines TRBV5-1 with TRBJ2-5, with no clear D. The CDR3 spans 11 residues. CDR1 is SGHRS, CDR2 YFSETQ, per germline. V lost 5 bases and J 5 bases, leaving 7 bases between the germline ends. The CDR3 region is CASSSLETQYF. In DNA, the CDR3 is TGCGCCAGCAGTTCTCTGGAGACCCAGTACTTC.

V is TRBV19 and J is TRBJ1-2; 7 bases agree with TRBD1. CDR3 length equals 17 residues. From germline, CDR1 is LNHDA and CDR2 SQIVND (reference sequence). The V gene end was trimmed by 3 bases and the J gene end by 5 bases; junction bases not matched to a gene: 15. The chain's CDR3 is CASSILGRQGEGYGYTF. CDR3 bases: TGTGCCAGTAGTATTCTCGGCAGACAGGGCGAGGGGTATGGCTACACCTTC.

This rearrangement joins TRBV5-4 to TRBJ2-5, with TRBD2 identical over 13 bases. The end of the DNA aligns better with TRBJ2-7, so the J call may be wrong. The CDR3 extends over 16 amino acids. Germline CDR1 SGHNT, CDR2 YYREEE (reference sequence). The CDR3 DNA reads TGTGCCAGCAGCTTGGTCGGACTAGCGGGAGAACGCGAGCAGTACTTC. Translating gives CASSLVGLAGEREQYF.

The chain couples TRBV6-5 to TRBJ2-3; 8 positions match TRBD1. Trimming cost V 7 bases and J 6 bases; bases outside gene matches: 6. The CDR3 consists of 13 residues. CDR1 is MNHEY, CDR2 SVGAGI, per germline. Here the CDR3 reads CASNSPGGDTQYF. In DNA, the CDR3 is TGTGCCAGCAACTCCCCAGGGGGCGATACGCAGTATTTT.

The rearrangement joins TRBV7-2 to TRBJ2-5; D uncertain. The germline V gene has CDR1 SGHTA and CDR2 FQGNSA. The ends were cut back, 2 bases at V and 5 bases at J, with 6 bases in the middle. The CDR3 is 12 residues long. Here the CDR3 reads CASSLPGETQYF. CDR3 DNA sequence: TGTGCCAGCAGCTTACCCGGGGAGACCCAGTACTTC.

A single count supports this clone. The V gene is TRBV6-5, the J gene TRBJ2-2; D perhaps matches TRBD1 (6 bases). The CDR3 extends over 14 amino acids. Trimming pared 0 bases from V and 9 bases from J, leaving 11 bases between. Germline V CDR1 and CDR2: MNHEY, SVGAGI. This CDR3 reads CASSYSLDRRELFF. The DNA for the CDR3 is TGTGCCAGCAGTTACTCCTTAGACAGGAGGGAGCTGTTTTTT.

The chain employs TRBV9 and TRBJ1-3, with 9 bases matching TRBD1. J was trimmed by 0 bases and V by 7 bases; bases with no gene match: 8. Germline values: CDR1 SGDLS, CDR2 YYNGEE. The CDR3 has 16 residues. The CDR3 spells CASGSTGGSSGNTIYF. For the CDR3, the DNA is TGTGCCAGCGGATCCACAGGGGGCAGCTCTGGAAACACCATATATTTT. Full variable domain (remainder filled in from reference TRBV9 and TRBJ1-3): DSGVTQTPKHLITATGQRVTLRCSPRSGDLSVYWYQQSLDQGLQFLIQYYNGEERAKGNILERFSAQQFPDLHSELNLSSLELGDSALYFCASGSTGGSSGNTIYFGEGSWLTVV.

The chain carries TRBV10-2 and TRBJ2-5; unclear D gene. The germline V and J ends were trimmed by 5 bases and 0 bases, with 10 bases remaining between them. CDR3 length: 14 residues. Looked up from germline, CDR1 is WSHSY and CDR2 is SAAADI. The CDR3 coding sequence is TGCGCCAGCAGTCGAACAGAGTACCAAGAGACCCAGTACTTC. It is translated as CASSRTEYQETQYF.